This T cell receptor (beta chain) originates from a study of regulatory T cells in long-lasting Graves disease. Study findings and constraints: Gene preferences differed: TRBV28, TRBJ1-2, TRBJ2-5 in persistent cases.

Building of the TCR beta libraries involved iRepertoire HTBI primers and Arm-PCR of CDR3 regions. TCRdb redid the calling of the multiplex PCR reads with MiXCR, one entry per CDR3 protein. The repertoire holds some 600,000 distinct CDR3 sequences, with about 16% as singletons. Time point indicated: newly diagnosed GD, antithyroid drugs for less than 3 months. TCR sequences were obtained from RNA taken from PBMCs. The CDR3 covers 13 residues. Trimming took off 7 bases at V and 3 bases at J, with 10 bases between the two ends. Remarks on this clonotype: Its antigen is not identified.

A further study also used this sample, focusing on T cells in Graves' hyperthyroidism and ophthalmopathy. This second study notes: A model of 13 V-J pairs discriminated ophthalmopathy from stable hyperthyroidism.

This clonotype originated in a man aged 18 to 30 with Graves disease. Sequences were derived from peripheral blood mononuclear cells (PBMCs), sampled at new diagnosis, from a patient treated with antithyroid drugs. The chain carries TRBV12-3 or TRBV12-4 and TRBJ2-1; possible D gene TRBD2, 6 bases. DNA of the CDR3: TGTGCCAGCACGGCGGGGAACTACAATGAGCAGTTCTTC. Its protein is CASTAGNYNEQFF.